Following are 18 T cell receptor beta chains from one sample sequenced in a study of cytomegalovirus exposure and HLA in healthy donors. This PCR relied on a set of 60 Vbeta primers and 13 Jbeta primers. Measured with immunoSEQ multiplex PCR; TCRdb has only the in-frame clones, and not every one. The sample comprises a few hundred thousand clones, 65% to 80% of which are singletons, and around 15% rests with the top ten. The sample was PBMCs. The receptors stem from a man aged 40-49 years in good health and CMV-seronegative.

The chain links TRBV19 to TRBJ2-3; tentative D call: TRBD1 (5 bases). Germline loops: CDR1 LNHDA, CDR2 SQIVND (reference sequence). This CDR3 comprises 14 residues. Trimming pared 6 bases from V and 0 bases from J, leaving 10 bases between. The CDR3 here is CASSTGVSTDTQYF. CDR3 sequence (DNA): TGTGCCAGTAGCACAGGAGTTAGCACAGATACGCAGTATTTT.

In its sample, this clone was seen many times. The V call is TRBV5-6, the J call TRBJ2-1; 8 nucleotides match TRBD2. The germline CDR1 and CDR2 sequences are SGHDT and YYEEEE. This CDR3 has 18 amino acids. Germline trimming cut 4 bases from V and 1 base from J; bases unmatched to any gene: 13. For the CDR3, the DNA is TGTGCCAGCAGCCCAATCAGCGGGAGCAGACGATCCTACAATGAGCAGTTCTTC. This gives the protein CASSPISGSRRSYNEQFF.

V usage is TRBV20-1 and J usage is TRBJ1-3; D is unclear. Per germline, CDR1 DFQATT and CDR2 SNEGSKA (reference sequence). The CDR3 length is 11 residues. Trimming left V 6 bases short and J 3 bases short, with 6 bases between. CDR3 sequence: CSALDGNTIYF. DNA of the CDR3: TGCAGTGCCCTAGATGGAAACACCATATATTTT.

V and J are TRBV5-1 and TRBJ1-3; unclear D gene. The V end was cut by 4 bases, the J end by 0 bases, with 11 bases between. The CDR3 sequence is 15 residues long. The V gene's germline CDR1 is SGHRS and CDR2 YFSETQ. The CDR3 region has the DNA TGCGCCAGCAGCCAGGATGACGGCTCTGGAAACACCATATATTTT. Amino acid sequence: CASSQDDGSGNTIYF.

J is TRBJ2-5 and V is TRBV18; TRBD2 aligns across 10 bases. V shed 6 bases, J shed 3 bases, and the junction held 10 bases outside the gene matches. The CDR3 extends over 16 amino acids. The germline V gene has CDR1 KGHSH and CDR2 LQKENI. The DNA for the CDR3 is TGTGCCAGCTCCCCTGGGATTCTAGCGGGGGAAGAGACCCAGTACTTC. Amino acids: CASSPGILAGEETQYF.

This chain connects TRBV2 to TRBJ2-1; D might be TRBD2 (6 bases). The ends were cut back, 4 bases at V and 8 bases at J, with 27 bases in the middle. This CDR3 is 18 amino acids long. The germline V gene has CDR1 SNHLY and CDR2 FYNNEI. The CDR3 DNA follows: TGTGCCAGCAGTGTAGAGGAGCTAGCGAGGGATCTATTCGATGAGCAGTTCTTC. Translation gives CASSVEELARDLFDEQFF.

This clone was observed once. The V and J genes are TRBV6-1 and TRBJ2-7; weak D call: TRBD1 (6 bases). The CDR3 loop spans 13 amino acids. Between the trimmed V and J ends, which lost 8 bases and 6 bases, there was a span of 17 bases. Germline-derived CDR1 and CDR2 are MNHNS and SASEGT. The chain's CDR3 is CASGNRQVLEQYF. In DNA, the CDR3 is TGTGCCAGCGGGAACCGACAGGTACTCGAGCAGTACTTC.

V is TRBV7-6 and J is TRBJ2-7; TRBD1 aligns across 8 bases. CDR3 length: 13 residues. The J segment lost 5 bases and the V segment lost 3 bases, leaving 3 bases of the junction unmatched. Germline assignment: CDR1 SGHVS and CDR2 FNYEAQ. CDR3 residues: CASSLDRDDEQYF. CDR3 DNA: TGTGCCAGCAGCTTGGACAGGGACGACGAGCAGTACTTC.

This clone has more than one count but fewer than ten. The rearrangement joins TRBV6-1 to TRBJ2-1; the match to TRBD1 covers 9 bases. The CDR3 length is 13 residues. Germline V gene data show CDR1 as MNHNS and CDR2 as SASEGT. The J segment lost 9 bases and the V segment lost 4 bases, leaving 4 bases of the junction unmatched. CDR3 residues: CASSAETGGEQFF. CDR3 coding DNA: TGTGCCAGCAGTGCCGAGACAGGGGGTGAGCAGTTCTTC.

The rearrangement uses TRBV7-6 and TRBJ2-1; 10 bases map to TRBD2. CDR3 length: 14 residues. The trim removed 5 bases at V and 9 bases at J, leaving 7 bases unmatched. Germline lookup yields CDR1 SGHVS and CDR2 FNYEAQ. CDR3 loop: CASSPAGGPSEQFF. The CDR3 DNA reads TGTGCCAGCAGCCCAGCGGGGGGGCCAAGTGAGCAGTTCTTC.

The chain joins TRBV2 to TRBJ2-5; D possibly corresponds to TRBD1 (6 bases). Trimming cost V 6 bases and J 4 bases, with 12 bases left between them. Germline CDR1 SNHLY, CDR2 FYNNEI. The CDR3 has 13 residues. CDR3 DNA sequence: TGTGCCAGCAGCGCGTTGGACAGAGAGACCCAGTACTTC. The encoded protein is CASSALDRETQYF.

This sequence joins TRBV9 and TRBJ2-5; no definite D call. Germline-derived CDR1 and CDR2 are SGDLS and YYNGEE. The CDR3 is made up of 11 amino acids. V gave up 4 bases and J gave up 5 bases, with 6 bases separating them. The DNA for the CDR3 is TGTGCCAGCAGCCTCGGGGAGACCCAGTACTTC. Protein sequence: CASSLGETQYF.

This sequence joins TRBV4-1 and TRBJ2-7; D call uncertain. Germline V gene data show CDR1 as MGHRA and CDR2 as YSYEKL. This CDR3 has 13 amino acids. V was shortened by 1 base and J by 6 bases, with 10 bases between the two germline ends. In DNA form, the CDR3 reads TGCGCCAGCAGCCAAGGTCAGACGGGCGAGCAGTACTTC. This translates into CASSQGQTGEQYF.

J is TRBJ1-5 and V is TRBV18, with no clear D. The germline gives CDR1 KGHSH, CDR2 LQKENI. Trimming shortened V by 3 bases and J by 4 bases, and 10 bases separated the two germline ends. CDR3 length: 14 amino acids. The CDR3 DNA sequence: TGTGCCAGCTCACCTGGGCATGCTAATCAGCCCCAGCATTTT. Protein product: CASSPGHANQPQHF.

J is TRBJ2-1 and V is TRBV2; 10 nucleotides line up with TRBD2. The CDR3 has 14 amino acids. The ends lost 7 bases at V and 7 bases at J; junction bases unmatched: 7. The V gene's germline CDR1 is SNHLY and CDR2 FYNNEI. The CDR3 protein is CASNPSGGRNEQFF. The DNA of the CDR3 is TGTGCCAGCAATCCTAGCGGGGGAAGGAATGAGCAGTTCTTC.

There are a few counts of this clone. This chain uses TRBV19 with TRBJ2-1; 9 nucleotides align to TRBD2. The V gene end was trimmed by 6 bases and the J gene end by 2 bases; junction bases not matched to a gene: 5. CDR3 length: 15 residues. Per germline, CDR1 LNHDA and CDR2 SQIVND (reference sequence). DNA for the CDR3: TGTGCCAGTAGCCGGGTAGCGGGGGCCTACAATGAGCAGTTCTTC. It yields the protein CASSRVAGAYNEQFF.

This rearrangement joins TRBV6-1 to TRBJ2-1; tentative D call: TRBD2 (6 bases). Germline assignment: CDR1 MNHNS and CDR2 SASEGT. V gave up 5 bases and J gave up 6 bases, with 11 bases separating them. This CDR3 is 13 amino acids long. The CDR3 spells CASSSGLRNEQFF. CDR3 coding DNA: TGTGCCAGCAGTTCGGGACTCCGCAATGAGCAGTTCTTC.

This chain uses TRBV18 with TRBJ2-7; D gene unclear. Looked up from germline, CDR1 is KGHSH and CDR2 is LQKENI. The CDR3 totals 14 residues. The V gene lost 0 bases and the J gene lost 2 bases, with 8 bases spanning the gap. Here the CDR3 reads CASSPPGPTYEQYF. As DNA, the CDR3 is TGTGCCAGCTCACCACCGGGCCCTACCTACGAGCAGTACTTC.